The clone carrying this TCR beta chain was observed once. As yet, its antigen is unknown. The CDR3 extends over 13 amino acids. CDR1 is DFQATT, CDR2 SNEGSKA, per germline (reference sequence). Trimming pared 5 bases from V and 2 bases from J, leaving 12 bases between. The record originates from a study of T-cell reconstitution after alpha-beta-depleted transplantation in children. General observations from the study: Some patients showed high day-60 TCRbeta diversity, which derived from surviving recipient T cells and thymic progenitors. There were reportedly several hundred expanded graft clones from which alpha-beta T cells came about two months after transplant.

Construction of the TCRbeta library involved unique molecular identifiers. TCRdb re-analysed the PCR reads in MiXCR, keeping a single row per CDR3 protein. Of just under 250,000 distinct CDR3 sequences in the sample, roughly 26% were seen once. The chain has TRBV20-1 and TRBJ2-5, with D tentatively TRBD1 (6 bases). This TCR derives from a girl aged 2 to 9 with Fanconi anemia, due to receive a stem cell transplant. This specimen was PBMCs, taken before TCRalphabeta/CD19-depleted stem cell transplant. CDR3 sequence (DNA): TGCAGTGCTTGTGGACAGAGTCAAGAGACCCAGTACTTC. As protein: CSACGQSQETQYF.